Sequencing of this T cell receptor beta chain was carried out in a study of blood T cells in healthy people across ages. From germline, CDR1 is DFQATT and CDR2 SNEGSKA (reference sequence). Losses at the gene ends were 5 bases for V and 8 bases for J; bases not matched to a gene: 9. The CDR3 covers 15 residues. It was with a sample-barcoded 5' primer and a J-beta primer mix that a second PCR of about 6 to 11 cycles was run. TCRdb reprocessed the 5' RACE reads via MiXCR and lists one record per CDR3 protein. The repertoire has 700,000 or so distinct CDR3 sequences, 20% to 25% of them found once; the top ten carry 22%. They isolated at least 6 million PBMCs from each sample.

This TCR was sampled from a man aged 65 to 79 in good health. The source material was blood. This chain links TRBV20-1 with TRBJ2-1, with 13 bases lining up with TRBD2. The CDR3: CSAGGLAGVSHEQFF. The CDR3 coding sequence is TGCAGTGCTGGCGGACTAGCGGGAGTTTCGCATGAGCAGTTCTTC.